The present T cell receptor beta chain was sequenced within a study of post-analysis software for immune sequencing data. Study outcomes and limitations: There was significantly lower normalized Chao1 diversity in multiple sclerosis patients than in controls. Higher frequency in patients than in controls was seen for five TRBV segments, with TRBV5-6, TRBV5-1 and TRBV20-1 among them.

This clonotype was seen more than once but under ten times. The antigen remains unidentified. Germline-derived CDR1 and CDR2 are KGHDR and SFDVKD. The V and J ends lost 4 bases and 2 bases respectively, with 8 bases between them. CDR3 length: 13 residues. Presence of unique molecular identifiers characterized the TCR beta cDNA libraries. When 1 to 10 million T cells were used, they gave approximately 530,000 cDNA molecules. TCRdb called the PCR reads again in MiXCR, with one record for every CDR3 protein. The data show 350,000 to 500,000 distinct CDR3 sequences, with more than 30% seen just once and approximately 7.1% held by the top ten.

The rearrangement joins TRBV24-1 to TRBJ2-7; D gene uncertain. Sample: blood. The origin of this receptor is a girl aged 2-10 years with multiple sclerosis. CDR3 coding DNA: TGTGCCACCAGTGAGAGTGGTACCTACGAGCAGTACTTC. As protein: CATSESGTYEQYF.